Shown below are 5 T cell receptor beta chains from a single sample sequenced in a study of blood T cells in healthy people across ages. A second PCR, run for about 7 to 11 cycles, used a sample-barcoded 5' primer plus a J-beta primer mix. MiXCR, run by TCRdb on the 5' RACE reads, gives a single entry per CDR3 protein. The sample has some 1.6 million distinct CDR3 sequences; about 35% are singletons. The sample was blood. The source is a woman aged 25-40 years in good health.

The chain has TRBV25-1 and TRBJ1-1; D is unclear. Germline CDR1 MGHDK, CDR2 SYGVNS. This CDR3 comprises 12 residues. The V end was cut by 3 bases, the J end by 4 bases, with 6 bases between. In DNA form, the CDR3 reads TGTGCCAGCAGTGACGAGGGCACTGAAGCTTTCTTT. It encodes CASSDEGTEAFF. The whole variable domain, filled in from reference TRBV25-1 and TRBJ1-1, reads EADIYQTPRYLVIGTGKKITLECSQTMGHDKMYWYQQDPGMELHLIHYSYGVNSTEKGDLSSESTVSRIRTEHFPLTLESARPSHTSQYLCASSDEGTEAFFGQGTRLTVV.

The CDR3: CASSQERSTCYEQYF. In DNA, the CDR3 is TGCGCCAGCAGCCAAGAGCGGAGCACATGCTACGAGCAGTACTTC. The chain joins TRBV4-1 to TRBJ2-7; D call uncertain. Germline V lookup: CDR1 MGHRA, CDR2 YSYEKL. The CDR3 contains 15 residues. V was clipped by 0 bases and J by 3 bases, with 12 bases between them.

In regard to this clonotype: This may come from a read error, since a much larger clone is one base off. The chain has TRBV5-1 and TRBJ2-2; 8 positions match TRBD1. The CDR3 runs to 15 residues. Germline-derived CDR1 and CDR2 are SGHRS and YFSETQ. The CDR3 DNA sequence: TGCGCCAGCAGCTTGGAAGGACAGGGAACCGGGGAGCGGTTTTTT. It codes for CASSLEGQGTGERFF.

The chain has TRBV27 and TRBJ2-3; no clear D gene. Trimming removed 8 bases from V and 6 bases from J, with 18 bases in between. The CDR3 runs 14 residues. CDR1 and CDR2 from the germline V gene are MNHEY and SMNVEV (reference sequence). Here the CDR3 reads CASRFGSGRDTQYF. The CDR3 bases are TGTGCCAGCCGCTTTGGGTCCGGGCGGGATACGCAGTATTTT.

This clonotype turned up a few times. V usage is TRBV20-1 and J usage is TRBJ1-5, with a possible D match to TRBD1 (5 bases). CDR1 DFQATT and CDR2 SNEGSKA come from the germline V gene (reference sequence). The CDR3 has 13 residues. V was cut by 3 bases and J by 5 bases, with 11 bases left in between. CDR3 in amino acids: CSASKGYDQPQHF. CDR3 nucleotides: TGCAGTGCTAGCAAGGGGTACGATCAGCCCCAGCATTTT.